This is a list of T cell receptor beta chains from one sample in a study of blood T cell repertoires in COVID-19. The repertoire was sequenced with immunoSEQ multiplex PCR; TCRdb's copy has only in-frame clones and lacks some. The sample yields 65,000 to 90,000 clones, over 60% seen once. The specimen was peripheral blood. The receptors come from a man between 70 and 80 years old with COVID-19, enrolled during active disease. The CDR3 runs from the conserved cysteine through the conserved F or W. The D gene is left open where the match is weak. Clone size is shown for a subset of rows, as once, few, many or a class of expanded clone.

J gene,D gene,V gene,clone size,CDR3 DNA,CDR3 protein
TRBJ2-1,NA,TRBV4-2,NA,TGTGCCAGCAGCCAAGAAACGCAGGGCGTCCACAATGAGCAGTTCTTC,CASSQETQGVHNEQFF
TRBJ2-4,TRBD2,TRBV18,NA,TGTGCCAGCGCAAGTCGGACTAGCGATGGGTCTCCCAAAAACATTCAGTACTTC,CASASRTSDGSPKNIQYF
TRBJ2-6,NA,TRBV5-1,once,TGCGCCAGCAGCGCGGGGCATAACTCTGGGGCCAACGTCCTGACTTTC,CASSAGHNSGANVLTF
TRBJ2-3,NA,TRBV24-1,NA,TGTGCCACCAGTGATTTTGCAGGGTACACAGATACGCAGTATTTT,CATSDFAGYTDTQYF
TRBJ1-1,NA,TRBV7-8,NA,TGTGCCAGCAGCTTGGGCTCCATGAACACTGAAGCTTTCTTT,CASSLGSMNTEAFF
TRBJ1-3,NA,TRBV19,NA,TGTGCCAGTAGTATCCCGGGGAGTGACACCATATATTTT,CASSIPGSDTIYF
TRBJ2-7,TRBD2,TRBV7-6,NA,TGTGCCAGCAGAGACACCTTAAGCCTTAGCGGGGAGAACGAGCAGTACTTC,CASRDTLSLSGENEQYF
TRBJ1-5,NA,TRBV5-1,NA,TGCGCCAGCAGCTTGGAAGTCAGTCAGCCCCAGCATTTT,CASSLEVSQPQHF
TRBJ1-6,TRBD1,TRBV30,few,TGTGCCTGGAGCGAAACAGGGGCGACACCCCTCCACTTT,CAWSETGATPLHF
TRBJ1-2,TRBD1,TRBV6-5,NA,TGTGCCAGTGGGGACAGGCAGGATGGCTACACCTTC,CASGDRQDGYTF
TRBJ2-5,TRBD1,TRBV11-3,once,TGTGCCAGCAGCTTTCGGACAGGGGGCTTTGGTCAAGAGACCCAGTACTTC,CASSFRTGGFGQETQYF
TRBJ2-1,TRBD1,TRBV7-6,once,TGTGCCAGCAGCTTAGACGGACAGGGGTTTGACAATGAGCAGTTCTTC,CASSLDGQGFDNEQFF
TRBJ1-4,NA,TRBV6-5,NA,TGTGCCAGCAGAAACCGGGACTCCACTAATGAAAAACTGTTTTTT,CASRNRDSTNEKLFF
TRBJ2-5,TRBD2,TRBV30,NA,TGTGCCTGGAGTAGCGGGAGGGTTAGAGAGACCCAGTACTTC,CAWSSGRVRETQYF
TRBJ2-7,TRBD2,TRBV18,NA,TGTGCCAGCTCACCCGGACTAGCGGAGGAGCAGTACTTC,CASSPGLAEEQYF
TRBJ2-7,NA,TRBV5-1,NA,TGCGCCAGCAGCTTGGCCATAGGGGTCGACGAGCAGTACTTC,CASSLAIGVDEQYF
TRBJ2-1,TRBD2,TRBV14,NA,TGTGCCAGCAGCCCAATCCCGTATCTAGCGGGACACCATGAGCAGTTCTTC,CASSPIPYLAGHHEQFF
TRBJ1-5,TRBD1,TRBV27,NA,TGTGCCAGCCGGGGACAGGGGCATCAGCCCCAGCATTTT,CASRGQGHQPQHF
TRBJ2-1,TRBD2,TRBV6-2/TRBV6-3,NA,TGTGCCAGCAGTTTTTTAGCGGGAGGGGTAAACAATGAGCAGTTCTTC,CASSFLAGGVNNEQFF
TRBJ1-5,TRBD1,TRBV3-1/TRBV3-2,NA,TGTGCCAGCAGCCAGACCGACAGGGGGAAGGATCAGCCCCAGCATTTT,CASSQTDRGKDQPQHF
TRBJ2-7,TRBD1,TRBV5-6,many,TGTGCCAGCAGCTTCTTCGGGACAGTTGCCTACGAGCAGTACTTC,CASSFFGTVAYEQYF
TRBJ1-6,NA,TRBV11-2,NA,TGTGCCAGCAGCTTAGAAACAGGGTTTGGAGATTCACCCCTCCACTTT,CASSLETGFGDSPLHF
TRBJ1-2,TRBD1,TRBV6-2/TRBV6-3,NA,TGTGCCAGCAGCCCCGGGACAGGGGGTCGCTACACCTTC,CASSPGTGGRYTF
TRBJ1-2,TRBD1,TRBV5-1,NA,TGCGCCAGCAGCTTGGCGGACAGGGGCTATGGCTACACCTTC,CASSLADRGYGYTF
TRBJ2-2,NA,TRBV6-2/TRBV6-3,NA,TGTGCCAGCAGTTACTCCGGGAGAAACACCGGGGAGCTGTTTTTT,CASSYSGRNTGELFF
TRBJ2-2,TRBD2,TRBV6-5,NA,TGTGCCAGCGGCCTAGGACTAGCGGGATTCGGGGAGCTGTTTTTT,CASGLGLAGFGELFF
TRBJ1-5,NA,TRBV6-5,NA,TGTGCCAGCAGAGAGACGGAGGGGAGAAAGCCCCAGCATTTT,CASRETEGRKPQHF
TRBJ2-6,NA,TRBV2,NA,TGTGCCAGCAGTCGGACAGGAGGGTCTGGGGCCAACGTCCTGACTTTC,CASSRTGGSGANVLTF
TRBJ1-6,NA,TRBV7-2,NA,TGTGCCAGCAGCTTGAAGTATGGGGGGGACGATAATTCACCCCTCCACTTT,CASSLKYGGDDNSPLHF
TRBJ2-1,NA,TRBV7-2,NA,TGTGCCAGCAGCTTAAATGTAGCGGTCAATGAGCAGTTCTTC,CASSLNVAVNEQFF
TRBJ1-5,NA,TRBV6-1,NA,TGTGCCAGCAGTGAATGGGCGAAAGCTGGCAATCAGCCCCAGCATTTT,CASSEWAKAGNQPQHF
TRBJ2-1,NA,TRBV25-1,NA,TGTGCCAGCAGGAGGAGGGGACTTAACAATGAGCAGTTCTTC,CASRRRGLNNEQFF
TRBJ2-3,NA,TRBV7-2,NA,TGTGCCAGCAGCTCTGTACGTACATATACGCAGTATTTT,CASSSVRTYTQYF
TRBJ2-7,NA,TRBV11-2,NA,TGTGCCAGCAGCTTAGGGGAGACCGGGCAGTACTTC,CASSLGETGQYF
TRBJ1-5,NA,TRBV7-9,many,TGTGCCAGCAGCCTGGGGCGGAATAGCAATCAGCCCCAGCATTTT,CASSLGRNSNQPQHF
TRBJ1-4,NA,TRBV6-5,NA,TGTGCCAGCAGTCTACAGGCCGGTAGAGGCGAAAAACTGTTTTTT,CASSLQAGRGEKLFF
TRBJ2-1,NA,TRBV28,NA,TGTGCCAGCAGGAGCTACAATGAGCAGTTCTTC,CASRSYNEQFF
TRBJ2-5,NA,TRBV7-9,once,TGTGCCAGCAGCCCCCGTGCGGGGACTCAAGAGACCCAGTACTTC,CASSPRAGTQETQYF
TRBJ2-6,TRBD2,TRBV7-9,NA,TGTGCCAGCAGCTTCGATAGCACTAGCGGGAGCTCTGGGGCCAACGTCCTGACTTTC,CASSFDSTSGSSGANVLTF
TRBJ2-1,NA,TRBV4-3,once,TGCGCCAGCAGCCAAGAATGGGGAACCGGGAGCCTCAATGAGCAGTTCTTC,CASSQEWGTGSLNEQFF
TRBJ2-5,TRBD1,TRBV6-5,NA,TGTGCCAGCACCAAAGGGGGCACCCAAGAGACCCAGTACTTC,CASTKGGTQETQYF
TRBJ1-2,NA,TRBV28,NA,TGTGCCAGCAGGGGCAGCCTTTGGGGCTACACCTTC,CASRGSLWGYTF
TRBJ2-1,NA,TRBV11-2,NA,TGTGCCAGCAGCTCATTAAGGGGGAGATTCAATGAGCAGTTCTTC,CASSSLRGRFNEQFF